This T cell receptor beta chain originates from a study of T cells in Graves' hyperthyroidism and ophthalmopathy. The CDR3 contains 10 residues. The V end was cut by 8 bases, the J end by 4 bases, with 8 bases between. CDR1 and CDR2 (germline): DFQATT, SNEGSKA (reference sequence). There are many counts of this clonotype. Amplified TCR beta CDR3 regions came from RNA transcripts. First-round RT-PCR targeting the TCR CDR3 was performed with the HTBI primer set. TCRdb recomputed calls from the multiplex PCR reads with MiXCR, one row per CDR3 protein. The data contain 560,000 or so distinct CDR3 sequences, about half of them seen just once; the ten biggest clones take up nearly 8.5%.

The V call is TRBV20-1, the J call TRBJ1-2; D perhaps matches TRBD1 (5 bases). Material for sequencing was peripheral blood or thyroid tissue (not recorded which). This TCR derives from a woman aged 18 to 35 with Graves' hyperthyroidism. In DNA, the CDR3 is TGCAGTTCAGGGTTCTATGGCTACACCTTC. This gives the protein CSSGFYGYTF.